One sample yielded the 23 T cell receptor beta chains listed below, sequenced in a study of blood T cell repertoires in COVID-19. The assay was immunoSEQ multiplex PCR, and TCRdb's table has in-frame clones only and misses some. The table has about 120,000 clones, about 86% seen once. Sequenced: peripheral blood. These receptors all come from a man aged 65-85 years who had recovered from COVID-19.

This chain joins TRBV30 and TRBJ1-3, with D hard to call. Germline V gives CDR1 GTSNPN, CDR2 SVGIG (reference sequence). The CDR3 totals 12 residues. Trimming took 5 bases from V and 0 from J, leaving 5 bases between them. DNA of the CDR3: TGTGCCTGGTCCAACTCTGGAAACACCATATATTTT. Its translation: CAWSNSGNTIYF.

This clone was seen just once. The gene calls are TRBV10-2 and TRBJ1-4, with 8 bases identical to TRBD1. This CDR3 is built from 16 residues. V shed 7 bases, J shed 7 bases, and the junction held 14 bases outside the gene matches. Germline CDR1 reads WSHSY; CDR2 reads SAAADI. CDR3 bases: TGCGCCAGCATTGTGGGGGGGCAGGGGGCTTGTGAAAAACTGTTTTTT. It translates to CASIVGGQGACEKLFF.

In its sample, this clone was seen once. This chain links TRBV7-6 with TRBJ2-5; TRBD1 might be the D (6 bases). CDR1 and CDR2 from the germline V gene are SGHVS and FNYEAQ. V was shortened by 0 bases and J by 4 bases, with 21 bases between the two germline ends. CDR3 length: 18 residues. The CDR3 loop reads CASSLAVNTGSFRETQYF. In DNA form, the CDR3 reads TGTGCCAGCAGCTTAGCGGTGAATACAGGGAGTTTTCGAGAGACCCAGTACTTC.

The CDR3 loop reads CASSVAGYYSNQPQHF. The CDR3 bases are TGTGCCAGCAGTGTAGCCGGATACTATAGCAATCAGCCCCAGCATTTT. The chain combines TRBV6-1 with TRBJ1-5, with unresolved D. CDR1 is MNHNS and CDR2 is SASEGT in the germline V gene. Deletions cut 4 bases from V and 0 bases from J, with 13 bases between. The CDR3 loop spans 16 amino acids.

The chain combines TRBV5-1 with TRBJ2-7; D is ambiguous. The germline CDR1 and CDR2 sequences are SGHRS and YFSETQ. CDR3 length: 14 amino acids. The ends were cut back, 3 bases at V and 6 bases at J, with 16 bases in the middle. The CDR3 bases are TGCGCCAGCAGCTCGGTGGTCGACTCCGTCGAGCAGTACTTC. This encodes CASSSVVDSVEQYF.

In its sample, this clone was seen a few times. This chain joins TRBV5-1 and TRBJ1-5, with D perhaps TRBD1 (5 bases). Per germline, CDR1 SGHRS and CDR2 YFSETQ. The CDR3 extends over 14 amino acids. Between the trimmed V and J ends, which lost 0 bases and 6 bases, there was a span of 10 bases. The CDR3 is CASSLAQGGQPQHF. The CDR3 DNA is TGCGCCAGCAGCTTGGCCCAGGGTGGTCAGCCCCAGCATTTT. Looking up the rest from reference TRBV5-1 and TRBJ1-5 gives the full variable domain: KAGVTQTPRYLIKTRGQQVTLSCSPISGHRSVSWYQQTPGQGLQFLFEYFSETQRNKGNFPGRFSGRQFSNSRSEMNVSTLELGDSALYLCASSLAQGGQPQHFGDGTRLSIL.

The V call is TRBV28, the J call TRBJ2-3, with TRBD1 as a possible D gene (5 bases). CDR1 is MDHEN, CDR2 SYDVKM, per germline. There are 12 residues in the CDR3. The germline V and J ends were trimmed by 3 bases and 14 bases, with 15 bases remaining between them. The CDR3 reads CASSFGPGPRYF. The CDR3 bases are TGTGCCAGCAGTTTTGGTCCAGGGCCACGGTATTTT.

The V gene is TRBV5-4, the J gene TRBJ2-3, with D tentatively TRBD1 (5 bases). The V end lost 4 bases, the J end lost 1 base, and 16 bases lay between the germline ends. The CDR3 is 16 amino acids. Germline CDR1 is SGHNT and CDR2 is YYREEE (reference sequence). The CDR3 reads CASSLLAAQGTDTQYF. The CDR3 DNA is TGTGCCAGCAGCCTACTGGCCGCACAGGGCACAGATACGCAGTATTTT.

Written as DNA, the CDR3 is TGCGCCAGCAGCTTACAGGGAGTGGGGACTGAAGCTTTCTTT. It is translated as CASSLQGVGTEAFF. The genes are TRBV5-1 and TRBJ1-1, with D possibly matching TRBD1 (6 bases). Trimming took 2 bases from V and 5 from J, leaving 13 bases between them. CDR1 SGHRS and CDR2 YFSETQ come from the germline V gene. This CDR3 is 14 amino acids long.

In nucleotides, the CDR3 is TGTGCCAGCAGCCAACAGGCAGGAGAGACCCAGTACTTC. Translating gives CASSQQAGETQYF. The V gene is TRBV3-1 (or the pseudogene TRBV3-2), the J gene TRBJ2-5, with D unresolved. Germline assignment: CDR1 LGHDT and CDR2 YNNKEL (reference sequence). The germline V and J ends were trimmed by 2 bases and 4 bases, with 8 bases remaining between them. The CDR3 spans 13 residues.

The V gene is TRBV30, the J gene TRBJ1-2; D gene unclear. Germline V gives CDR1 GTSNPN, CDR2 SVGIG (reference sequence). V lost 4 bases, J lost 6 bases, and 15 bases lay in between. The CDR3 is 13 amino acids. CDR3 nucleotides: TGTGCCTGGACCCGGGGTCCTGGGGATGGCTACACCTTC. This sequence encodes CAWTRGPGDGYTF.

This chain uses TRBV28 with TRBJ1-5, with D tentatively TRBD1 (5 bases). The CDR3 runs 12 residues. The V end was cut by 8 bases, the J end by 6 bases, with 11 bases between. Germline values: CDR1 MDHEN, CDR2 SYDVKM. In DNA form, the CDR3 reads TGTGCCAGCGGGGCAGGGTTTCAGCCCCAGCATTTT. It is translated as CASGAGFQPQHF.

V and J are TRBV11-3 and TRBJ2-3; tentatively, D is TRBD1 (5 bases). This CDR3 contains 15 residues. The V end lost 6 bases, the J end lost 0 bases, and 13 bases lay between the germline ends. Per the germline V gene, CDR1 is SGHNT and CDR2 is YENEEA. The CDR3 loop is CASSRGHTSTDTQYF. The CDR3 DNA is TGTGCCAGCAGTCGTGGACACACGAGCACAGATACGCAGTATTTT. Together with reference TRBV11-3 and TRBJ2-3, the CDR3 gives the full variable domain: EAGVVQSPRYKIIEKKQPVAFWCNPISGHNTLYWYLQNLGQGPELLIRYENEEAVDDSQLPKDRFSAERLKGVDSTLKIQPAELGDSAVYLCASSRGHTSTDTQYFGPGTRLTVL.

This clone was counted between two and nine times. This sequence joins TRBV5-1 and TRBJ1-4, with D possibly matching TRBD1 (6 bases). The CDR3 sequence is 14 residues long. The ends were cut back, 3 bases at V and 7 bases at J, with 13 bases in the middle. CDR1 and CDR2 (germline): SGHRS, YFSETQ. The CDR3 DNA reads as TGCGCCAGCAGCTCGTGGGGACAAGGTGAAAAACTGTTTTTT. Protein product: CASSSWGQGEKLFF.

The chain links TRBV5-4 to TRBJ2-3, with 8 nucleotides matching TRBD1. This CDR3 spans 14 amino acids. J lost 5 bases, V lost 4 bases, and 6 bases had no gene match. Germline CDR1 SGHNT, CDR2 YYREEE (reference sequence). For the CDR3, the DNA is TGTGCCAGCAGCCCGACAGGGGCTGGAGATACGCAGTATTTT. Residues: CASSPTGAGDTQYF.

The V and J genes are TRBV9 and TRBJ1-1; possibly TRBD1 for D (6 bases). CDR1 is SGDLS, CDR2 YYNGEE, per germline. V was trimmed by 4 bases and J by 3 bases, leaving 13 bases between them. This CDR3 has 14 residues. CDR3 amino acids: CASSKGHADTEAFF. CDR3 in DNA: TGTGCCAGCAGCAAGGGACACGCGGACACTGAAGCTTTCTTT.

V and J are TRBV3-1 (or the pseudogene TRBV3-2) and TRBJ1-1, with 7 bases fitting TRBD1. The length of the CDR3 is 13 residues. With 2 bases clipped from V and 4 bases from J, the junction kept 1 base outside the gene matches. Germline CDR1 reads LGHDT; CDR2 reads YNNKEL (reference sequence). CDR3 coding DNA: TGTGCCAGCAGCCAATCAGGGGGCACTGAAGCTTTCTTT. Its translation: CASSQSGGTEAFF.

The chain carries TRBV5-1 and TRBJ2-3; TRBD1 matches at 7 bases. Germline CDR1 is SGHRS and CDR2 is YFSETQ. Unmatched junction bases numbered 9, after V lost 3 bases and J lost 2 bases. The CDR3 length is 16 residues. The CDR3 protein is CASSSHRGSNTDTQYF. DNA for the CDR3: TGCGCCAGCAGCTCGCACAGGGGATCGAACACAGATACGCAGTATTTT.

In DNA form, the CDR3 reads TGTGCCAGTAGTAACCCGGGACAGGGCGCAGGTGAGCAGTTCTTC. This encodes CASSNPGQGAGEQFF. The V gene is TRBV19, the J gene TRBJ2-1; 9 nucleotides match TRBD1. The length of the CDR3 is 15 residues. Per the germline V gene, CDR1 is LNHDA and CDR2 is SQIVND (reference sequence). Germline trimming cut 4 bases from V and 9 bases from J; bases unmatched to any gene: 10.

The chain has TRBV5-1 and TRBJ2-3; 9 bases line up with TRBD2. CDR1 SGHRS and CDR2 YFSETQ come from the germline V gene. The V segment lost 0 bases and the J segment 5 bases; nucleotides outside the gene matches: 4. The CDR3 is 15 residues long. This CDR3 reads CASSLGGRAGDTQYF. The CDR3 coding sequence is TGCGCCAGCAGCTTGGGCGGGAGGGCCGGAGATACGCAGTATTTT.

The chain carries TRBV27 and TRBJ2-5; 11 bases are a match to TRBD2. After removal of 6 bases from V and 4 bases from J, the junction contained 10 bases not matched to a gene. This CDR3 spans 16 amino acids. In germline, CDR1 is MNHEY, CDR2 SMNVEV (reference sequence). Written as DNA, the CDR3 is TGTGCCAGCAGCCTAGCGGGGGGAGGCGGGCCAGAGACCCAGTACTTC. It is translated as CASSLAGGGGPETQYF.

This clone has only a few counts. The V and J genes are TRBV2 and TRBJ2-1; 12 nucleotides match TRBD2. CDR1 and CDR2 from the germline V gene are SNHLY and FYNNEI. The CDR3 loop spans 15 amino acids. The junction had 7 bases not matched to a gene; V was cut back by 7 bases and J by 6 bases. DNA of the CDR3: TGTGCCAGCACCCCCCGGACTAGCGGGACCAATGAGCAGTTCTTC. This sequence encodes CASTPRTSGTNEQFF.

The chain is built from TRBV9 and TRBJ2-1; D remains ambiguous. Germline CDR1 is SGDLS and CDR2 is YYNGEE. V lost 0 bases, J lost 5 bases, and 6 bases lay in between. The CDR3 sequence is 13 residues long. The CDR3 DNA sequence: TGTGCCAGCAGCGTAGTCAACAACAATGAGCAGTTCTTC. This translates into CASSVVNNNEQFF.